This T cell receptor (beta chain) was recovered during a study of shared clonotypes between healthy human individuals. Study-wide results and limits: A handful of donors showed sharing of about 4.6% of naive CD4 clonotypes.

Every subset's genomic DNA went evenly onto several immunoSEQ plates. Template for every sorted-subset replicate PCR totaled roughly 210 ng DNA, 25,000 to 35,000 T cell genomes. Clones were sequenced by immunoSEQ multiplex PCR, and TCRdb holds only the in-frame ones, with some missing. This table holds 2.5 million or so clones, roughly nine tenths found once. V gave up 7 bases and J gave up 11 bases, with 17 bases separating them. Germline lookup yields CDR1 SQVTM and CDR2 ANQGSEA. This CDR3 has 11 residues. A CD45RA+ naive subset and a CD45RA-negative memory subset were split from CD4+ cells. This clone has just a few counts. The antigen remains unidentified.

This chain uses TRBV29-1 with TRBJ1-1; D remains ambiguous. Sequencing input: naive CD4+ T cells sorted from blood. Documented subset: CD45RA+ positively selected. This TCR derives from a man between 18 and 35 years old in good health. Written as DNA, the CDR3 is TGCAGCGCTTGGCATGGGGAGAGCGCTTTCTTT. This encodes CSAWHGESAFF.